These 21 T cell receptor beta chains were sequenced from one sample in a study of OX40 agonist ivuxolimab in advanced cancers. Method: immunoSEQ multiplex PCR; TCRdb's copy keeps in-frame clones and lacks some. This repertoire shows roughly 70,000 clones, 75% to 90% found once; its top ten account for 0.8% to 1%. This material consisted of CD4+ or CD8+ T cells sorted from blood, taken in a trial of the OX40 agonist ivuxolimab. All receptors derive from an adult with an advanced solid tumor such as melanoma, head and neck, liver or kidney cancer.

This chain links TRBV2 with TRBJ2-7; maybe TRBD2 (5 bases). CDR1 and CDR2 (germline): SNHLY, FYNNEI. The ends were cut back, 6 bases at V and 2 bases at J, with 8 bases in the middle. This CDR3 spans 12 amino acids. The CDR3 here is CASREGAYEQYF. CDR3 sequence (DNA): TGTGCCAGCAGAGAGGGCGCCTACGAGCAGTACTTC.

This clone was observed a single time. The rearrangement joins TRBV4-1 to TRBJ1-2; 8 bases agree with TRBD1. The CDR3 spans 16 residues. The ends lost 2 bases at V and 8 bases at J; junction bases unmatched: 13. Germline V lookup: CDR1 MGHRA, CDR2 YSYEKL. The CDR3 loop reads CASSQPPGRTGQGYTF. In nucleotides, the CDR3 is TGCGCCAGCAGCCAACCCCCTGGGCGGACAGGGCAAGGCTACACCTTC.

The chain combines TRBV30 with TRBJ2-1; D could derive from TRBD1 or TRBD2 (7 bases each). This CDR3 spans 16 amino acids. The V end was cut by 3 bases, the J end by 7 bases, with 22 bases between. Germline CDR1 GTSNPN, CDR2 SVGIG (reference sequence). CDR3 residues: CAWRPRGPDGGNEQFF. As DNA, the CDR3 is TGTGCCTGGAGACCAAGGGGGCCCGACGGGGGGAATGAGCAGTTCTTC.

This chain uses TRBV5-6 with TRBJ2-5, with 7 bases aligning to TRBD2. CDR1 is SGHDT, CDR2 YYEEEE, per germline. The trim removed 1 base at V and 5 bases at J, leaving 8 bases unmatched. This CDR3 is built from 15 residues. The CDR3 sequence is CASSLSLGSGETQYF. Written as DNA, the CDR3 is TGTGCCAGCAGCTTGAGTTTGGGTAGCGGGGAGACCCAGTACTTC.

The DNA for the CDR3 is TGTGCCAGCAGCTCAAGGACAGGGGGGGTCGCCGGGGAGCTGTTTTTT. It translates to CASSSRTGGVAGELFF. The rearrangement links TRBV7-3 to TRBJ2-2, with 10 bases aligning to TRBD1. Germline CDR1 is SGHTA and CDR2 is FQGTGA. The CDR3 is 16 amino acids. Trimming took 4 bases from V and 6 from J; bases not matched to a gene: 8.

This chain connects TRBV25-1 to TRBJ1-5; tentatively, D is TRBD1 (5 bases). The V gene's germline CDR1 is MGHDK and CDR2 SYGVNS. The CDR3 loop spans 15 amino acids. The V end lost 6 bases, the J end lost 3 bases, and 15 bases lay between the germline ends. The CDR3 reads CASSGAEGFNQPQHF. Written as DNA, the CDR3 is TGTGCCAGCAGCGGGGCAGAAGGTTTCAATCAGCCCCAGCATTTT.

The CDR3 DNA reads as TGTGCCATCAGTGACCCCTCAGGGGCGACCCTTTCTGGAACTGAAGCTTTCTTT. This encodes CAISDPSGATLSGTEAFF. The chain combines TRBV10-3 with TRBJ1-1, with D perhaps matching TRBD1 (6 bases). V was shortened by 3 bases and J by 5 bases, with 25 bases between the two germline ends. CDR1 and CDR2 (germline): ENHRY, SYGVKD. This CDR3 region has 18 residues.

In its sample, this clone was seen once. This sequence joins TRBV5-1 and TRBJ1-3; D possibly corresponds to TRBD1 (5 bases). The CDR3 totals 14 residues. V was shortened by 5 bases and J by 5 bases, with 14 bases between the two germline ends. Germline lookup yields CDR1 SGHRS and CDR2 YFSETQ. The CDR3: CASSFEGDRNTIYF. CDR3 in DNA: TGCGCCAGCAGTTTCGAAGGGGATAGAAACACCATATATTTT. Based on the CDR3 plus reference TRBV5-1 and TRBJ1-3, the full variable domain is KAGVTQTPRYLIKTRGQQVTLSCSPISGHRSVSWYQQTPGQGLQFLFEYFSETQRNKGNFPGRFSGRQFSNSRSEMNVSTLELGDSALYLCASSFEGDRNTIYFGEGSWLTVV.

CDR3 DNA: TGCGCCAGCAGCTTTTTGGGGGCAGGGGGAAGCAATCAGCCCCAGCATTTT. It yields the protein CASSFLGAGGSNQPQHF. The chain has TRBV5-1 and TRBJ1-5; 7 positions match TRBD1. Germline V gene data show CDR1 as SGHRS and CDR2 as YFSETQ. This CDR3 is built from 17 residues. After removal of 2 bases from V and 1 base from J, the junction contained 9 bases not matched to a gene.

V gene TRBV10-1 combines with J gene TRBJ2-3, with D hard to call. From germline, CDR1 is WNHNN and CDR2 SYGVQD (reference sequence). V was shortened by 3 bases and J by 2 bases, with 6 bases between the two germline ends. The CDR3 runs 13 residues. The CDR3 region is CASSEPDTDTQYF. In DNA, the CDR3 is TGCGCCAGCAGTGAACCCGACACAGATACGCAGTATTTT.

This chain joins TRBV7-2 and TRBJ1-3, with D possibly TRBD1 on 6 matching bases. This CDR3 is 17 amino acids long. V was shortened by 5 bases and J by 5 bases, with 22 bases between the two germline ends. Germline V lookup: CDR1 SGHTA, CDR2 FQGNSA. CDR3 in DNA: TGTGCCAGCAGCGTGTCCGGGACATTGACTACGAGAAACACCATATATTTT. This gives the protein CASSVSGTLTTRNTIYF.

The chain uses TRBV5-8 and TRBJ2-5, with TRBD2 matching over 8 bases. The CDR3 covers 15 residues. V dropped 2 bases and J dropped 1; count of bases not matched to a gene: 4. Per the germline V gene, CDR1 is SGHTS and CDR2 is YDEGEE. The DNA for the CDR3 is TGTGCCAGCAGCTTCACTAGCGGAACCCAAGAGACCCAGTACTTC. As protein: CASSFTSGTQETQYF.

This clone showed up many times. The chain uses TRBV4-3 and TRBJ2-4; D is perhaps TRBD2 (5 bases). V lost 1 base and J lost 8, with 9 bases in between. The CDR3 covers 13 residues. Germline V gene sequence: CDR1 LGHNA, CDR2 YSLEER. In DNA, the CDR3 is TGCGCCAGCAGCCAAGTAGACGGGGACATTCAGTACTTC. This sequence encodes CASSQVDGDIQYF.

The chain employs TRBV29-1 and TRBJ1-2, with 8 bases fitting TRBD1. CDR1 is SQVTM, CDR2 ANQGSEA, per germline. V lost 5 bases, J lost 1 base, and 6 bases stayed unmatched. The CDR3 length is 14 residues. In DNA, the CDR3 is TGCAGCGTTAAAGGACAGGGCGTTAACTATGGCTACACCTTC. Translation gives CSVKGQGVNYGYTF. The variable domain in full, completed from reference TRBV29-1 and TRBJ1-2, reads SAVISQKPSRDICQRGTSLTIQCQVDSQVTMMFWYRQQPGQSLTLIATANQGSEATYESGFVIDKFPISRPNLTFSTLTVSNMSPEDSSIYLCSVKGQGVNYGYTFGSGTRLTVV.

This clone was observed a few times. The chain recombines TRBV5-1 with TRBJ1-5; 7 nucleotides match TRBD1. With V trimmed by 4 bases and J by 7 bases, 8 bases remained unmatched. This CDR3 has 14 amino acids. CDR1 and CDR2 from the germline V gene are SGHRS and YFSETQ. For the CDR3, the DNA is TGCGCCAGCAGCCCGGAGGGACAGAACCAGCCCCAGCATTTT. As protein: CASSPEGQNQPQHF.

The count of this clone is one. CDR3 protein: CASSLRQGVGEQYF. The CDR3 DNA reads TGTGCCAGCAGCTTGAGGCAGGGGGTCGGCGAGCAGTACTTC. This chain joins TRBV5-6 and TRBJ2-7, with 7 bases matching TRBD1. The CDR3 runs to 14 residues. V dropped 1 base and J dropped 6; count of bases not matched to a gene: 7. Germline assignment: CDR1 SGHDT and CDR2 YYEEEE.

The chain joins TRBV5-5 to TRBJ2-7, with 10 bases that match TRBD1. Germline V gene lookup returns CDR1 SGHKS and CDR2 YYEKEE (reference sequence). The CDR3 runs to 16 residues. V was pared by 0 bases and J by 1 base, with 4 bases of the junction left unmatched. CDR3 in amino acids: CASSLDVGQGSYEQYF. In DNA, the CDR3 is TGTGCCAGCAGCTTGGATGTGGGACAGGGGTCCTACGAGCAGTACTTC.

CDR3 coding DNA: TGTGCCAGCAGTAATCTAGCAAGTGTGAATGAGCAGTTCTTC. Translated: CASSNLASVNEQFF. V and J are TRBV28 and TRBJ2-1, with D maybe TRBD2 (5 bases). Trimming stripped 5 bases from V and 7 bases from J, with 15 bases between. Looked up from germline, CDR1 is MDHEN and CDR2 is SYDVKM. There are 14 residues in the CDR3.

This rearrangement joins TRBV5-1 to TRBJ2-3; 9 nucleotides align to TRBD1. Germline trimming cut 0 bases from V and 0 bases from J; bases unmatched to any gene: 11. Germline CDR1 and CDR2: SGHRS and YFSETQ. The CDR3 spans 19 residues. CDR3 nucleotides: TGCGCCAGCAGCTTGGCCCGGACAGGGGACTATATTAGCACAGATACGCAGTATTTT. This codes for CASSLARTGDYISTDTQYF. Full variable domain (rest looked up from reference TRBV5-1 and TRBJ2-3): KAGVTQTPRYLIKTRGQQVTLSCSPISGHRSVSWYQQTPGQGLQFLFEYFSETQRNKGNFPGRFSGRQFSNSRSEMNVSTLELGDSALYLCASSLARTGDYISTDTQYFGPGTRLTVL.

V is TRBV7-6 and J is TRBJ2-1; maybe TRBD1 (7 bases). The germline V gene has CDR1 SGHVS and CDR2 FNYEAQ. This CDR3 comprises 16 residues. The V end lost 5 bases, the J end lost 8 bases, and 22 bases lay between the germline ends. The CDR3 coding sequence is TGTGCCAGCAGCCTCCTGGAGGGGGCGAGAAATGATGAGCAGTTCTTC. Translation: CASSLLEGARNDEQFF.

The chain has TRBV5-6 and TRBJ2-7; 7 bases agree with TRBD1. J gave up 6 bases and V 4 bases, and 10 bases lay outside the gene matches. The CDR3 is made up of 14 amino acids. Germline CDR1 SGHDT, CDR2 YYEEEE. The CDR3 sequence is CASSLGQSFVEQYF. The CDR3 bases are TGTGCCAGCAGCCTGGGACAGTCCTTCGTCGAGCAGTACTTC. Supplemented by reference TRBV5-6 and TRBJ2-7, the full variable domain reads DAGVTQSPTHLIKTRGQQVTLRCSPKSGHDTVSWYQQALGQGPQFIFQYYEEEERQRGNFPDRFSGHQFPNYSSELNVNALLLGDSALYLCASSLGQSFVEQYFGPGTRLTVT.